What follows are 5 T cell receptor beta chains derived from one specimen sequenced in a study of blood T cell repertoires in COVID-19. Produced via immunoSEQ multiplex PCR; TCRdb's table is partial and in-frame only. The data contain about 210,000 clones, about 81% of them singletons. The sequenced sample was PBMCs or T cells enriched from blood (not recorded which). These receptors were taken from a man in his forties who had recovered from COVID-19.

J is TRBJ1-3 and V is TRBV10-1, with D unresolved. The V gene lost 3 bases and the J gene lost 0 bases, with 6 bases spanning the gap. Per germline, CDR1 WNHNN and CDR2 SYGVQD (reference sequence). The CDR3 has 14 amino acids. CDR3 region: CASSDPSSGNTIYF. The CDR3 DNA is TGCGCCAGCAGTGACCCTAGCTCTGGAAACACCATATATTTT.

The chain links TRBV9 to TRBJ2-1; 7 bases fit TRBD2. CDR3 length: 15 amino acids. The germline CDR1 and CDR2 sequences are SGDLS and YYNGEE. Trimming cost V 2 bases and J 6 bases; bases outside gene matches: 8. The CDR3: CASSVRVGRGNEQFF. The CDR3 coding sequence is TGTGCCAGCAGCGTCCGGGTGGGGAGGGGCAATGAGCAGTTCTTC.

The chain links TRBV7-9 to TRBJ2-1, with 9 nucleotides matching TRBD2. Germline trimming cut 3 bases from V and 6 bases from J; bases unmatched to any gene: 9. The CDR3 spans 16 residues. Germline V gene lookup returns CDR1 SEHNR and CDR2 FQNEAQ (reference sequence). CDR3 sequence: CASSFVPGLAPNEQFF. DNA for the CDR3: TGTGCCAGCAGCTTCGTCCCGGGACTAGCACCCAATGAGCAGTTCTTC.

This chain uses TRBV7-9 with TRBJ2-1; maybe TRBD2 (6 bases). This CDR3 has 15 amino acids. V was pared by 5 bases and J by 8 bases, with 19 bases between. The germline gives CDR1 SEHNR, CDR2 FQNEAQ (reference sequence). CDR3 sequence (DNA): TGTGCCAGCAGCCTACTAGCTCACTCGAGCGATGAGCAGTTCTTC. It is translated as CASSLLAHSSDEQFF.

This chain connects TRBV5-1 to TRBJ1-1; 9 nucleotides match TRBD1. The CDR3 totals 14 residues. Germline values: CDR1 SGHRS, CDR2 YFSETQ. J gave up 11 bases and V 0 bases, and 8 bases lay outside the gene matches. DNA of the CDR3: TGCGCCAGCAGCTTGGAGGGACAGGGTATCGGGGCTTTCTTT. Translation gives CASSLEGQGIGAFF.